The sequence of this TCR beta chain was determined in a study of PD-L1 blockade in urothelial cancer (TCRdb year 2017). About the study as a whole: Therapy was started at some point between 2013 and 2015 for all patients, and atezolizumab 1,200 mg was administered intravenously every 3 weeks. About 85% of the roughly 29 patients were males with bladder-origin urothelial cancer, and about 65% of the roughly 30 reported a prior smoking history. Patients had an ECOG performance status of 0 or 1 and had received between 0 and 3 prior chemotherapy regimens. Blood samples were analyzed 3 weeks after the start of treatment (second dose) and 6 weeks after the start of treatment. Blood samples yielded a median of approximately 150,000 T cells and approximately 83,000 unique TCRs, with median clonality about 0.08. The study, an exploratory multi-omic analysis, examined somatic, immune and clinical correlates of response to PD-L1 blockade with atezolizumab in urothelial cancer. TCR sequencing covered pretreatment tumor samples and matched, serially collected peripheral blood taken before and after atezolizumab treatment. Durable clinical benefit was defined as a progression-free survival longer than 6 months, and TCR features were additionally tested against progression-free survival and overall survival. In the same patients, pretreatment tumors underwent whole exome sequencing and RNA sequencing in addition to TCR sequencing. Durable clinical benefit was achieved by nine patients but not by the remaining 20. Pretreatment blood TCR-seq was available for about 30 patients, at least one posttreatment blood collection was obtained for around 24 patients, and tumor TCR-seq was available for around 24 patients.

About this clone itself: Its antigen is unknown. No base quality information exists; no much larger clone differs at one position.

What the study reported, not specific to this receptor: A pretreatment peripheral blood TCR clonality below the median was linked to improved progression-free and overall survival. Among patients with durable benefit, tumor-associated TCR clones showed greater expansion in peripheral blood 3 weeks after treatment started (n ≈ 20, p = 0.022). Because of the small sample size (n ≈ 29) and the many exploratory analyses performed, the results are intended to be regarded as hypothesis-generating.

Measured from the cysteine to the phenylalanine, the CDR3 is 15 residues long. Only the CDR3 portion is preserved as DNA: 45 bases, with reading frame beginning at the first base. V was cut back by 5 bases and J by 1 base, leaving a gap of 13 bases between them. CDR1 and CDR2, per the germline V gene, are LGHNA and YSLEER. This specimen's time point label, interpreted: pretreatment peripheral blood. A total of some 30 patients with locally advanced or metastatic urothelial carcinoma, treated at Memorial Sloan Kettering on a trial protocol, made up the cohort. Peripheral blood mononuclear cells were collected pretreatment and during treatment, at between 1 and 8 total time points per patient. The Qiagen DNeasy Blood extraction kit was used to purify genomic DNA from total PBMCs and tumor samples. Collected pretreatment and during treatment, PBMCs were isolated and stored as previously described. To estimate absolute template abundance from read counts, synthetic TCR analog templates were spiked into each PCR. Using the immunoSEQ assay, TCRbeta CDR3 regions were amplified from genomic DNA with bias-controlled V and J gene primers. Sequencing of rearranged TCRbeta segments was done at approximately 20X coverage. Per the original workflow: Clustering was used to correct sequencing errors, and CDR3s were annotated against IMGT so that V, D and J genes could be assigned. Downstream analyses used only productive TCRbeta rearrangements, leaving out any out-of-frame or stop-codon sequences. Clonality was computed as one minus Shannon entropy normalized by the log of the number of unique productive sequences. Fisher's exact test with Benjamini-Hochberg correction, using a cutoff of adjusted p below 0.01, was how clones that differed between time points or between blood and tumor were identified. Entries here come from immuneACCESS through TCRdb and include only in-frame sequences with V and J called. Some clones fail to appear in such tables; in the studies checked, an unresolved V gene covers under half of the shortfall, and the cause of the remainder is unknown. That table gives V, J and clone size, and the DNA gave D and trimming. Within this sample are under 80,000 clones, with 75% to 85% of them counted one time only. More than 5.5% of the sample goes to the ten largest clones.

This receptor was obtained from an older man with urothelial cancer. Sequences were derived from PBMCs, sampled around atezolizumab (anti-PD-L1) treatment. The rearrangement combines TRBV4-3 with TRBJ2-3; a tentative D call is TRBD2 (6 bases match). The CDR3 region reads CASSVGEDGTDTQYF. The nucleotide sequence reads as follows: TGCGCCAGCAGCGTGGGGGAGGACGGCACAGATACGCAGTATTTT.